Reported below is one T cell receptor (beta chain). The sample holds many counts of this clonotype. Its antigen is not yet known. No clone much larger than this one lies a single base away; base qualities are absent. Measured from the cysteine to the phenylalanine, the CDR3 is 16 residues long. The read is trimmed to its CDR3 DNA, 48 bases read in frame from base 1. The germline V gene yields SGHRS for CDR1 and YFSETQ for CDR2. The junction carries 13 bases between V and J, which are trimmed by 0 bases and 0 bases respectively. This sample stems from a study of human T cells and chemical hapten exposure (dated by TCRdb to about 2021). Background for the entire study: For sensitization, 2% DPC in acetone was applied to a 2 cm by 2 cm area of upper inner arm skin. Throughout the study period of about 25 weeks, patients also received therapeutic DPC doses to the scalp every week. Patch tests used Finn chambers with 0.01% DPC on the upper back, scored after 6 days by International Contact Dermatitis Research Group standards. Alopecia areata with under or over 50% scalp involvement, alopecia totalis and alopecia universalis were represented in the patient cohort, which was mostly female. Libraries were combined into a pool for sequencing, and differences in TCR yield between samples came mainly from small differences in library volumes within the pool. The study tracked peripheral blood TCR repertoire changes in vivo during primary and secondary sensitization to the hapten diphenylcyclopropenone (DPC) in alopecia patients. Patient blood was sampled pre-sensitization (week 0) and at 2, 6 and about 24 weeks after DPC sensitization. Blood for TCR sequencing was provided by twenty-nine alopecia patients at one to four time points (pre-sensitization, 2, 6 and 24 weeks). Each blood RNA sample was used to sequence both TCR alpha and TCR beta chains. General conclusions and limits of the study: The number of TCRs above 1 in 1000 frequency did not change with DPC sensitization; there was no evidence of global repertoire structure alterations. After repeated subsampling, changes were observed in the strength of the expansion versus patch-test correlation and in the threshold at which the correlation became significant. Patch test score correlated positively with the number of PT1 expanded TCRs, reaching significance at thresholds 8, 16 and 32 but not at 4. Compared with pre-sensitization or healthy control sets, expanded TCRs formed significantly more large CDR3 similarity clusters, which is consistent with antigen-driven responses. Alopecia, a presumed autoimmune disease, was present in all patients, so the immune response of the patients might differ from that of healthy individuals.

The time point label here, explained by the study, means: patch test 3, about 24 weeks after DPC sensitization. The treatment or condition label, as the study defines it: therapeutic diphenylcyclopropenone sensitization with weekly scalp DPC. Total RNA was isolated from unfractionated whole blood collected in Tempus Blood RNA tubes. Blood at each patch-test visit was drawn before the patch test was applied. Patients were eligible if aged 18 to 70, diagnosed with alopecia and judged suitable for DPC therapy, and pregnant patients were excluded. The library was built by means of RACE. The instrument was a NextSeq 500. During library preparation, unique molecular identifiers were attached to individual cDNA molecules so that TCRs could be counted quantitatively and reproducibly. Per the source publication's procedure: A median of approximately 96,000 TCRs per sample was observed, with a range of 23,224 to 690,600. The Decombinator software suite was used to annotate the V, J and CDR3 of the TCR reads. Every sample was subsampled to the same number of TCRs (28,000) for the PS versus PT1 abundance plots. TCRs were defined as expanded if absent before sensitization and observed at least eight times at the 2-week time point. TCRdb itself trimmed the public reads at Q25 with fastp, ran MiXCR and retained productive beta chains. When rows share a CDR3 protein, they turn into one entry using the most common DNA and genes. For this entry, the V and J calls and clone size follow TCRdb and not the study's own pipeline. This sample is represented by 30,000 to 40,000 distinct CDR3 sequences; roughly 13% of them were singletons. The ten largest clonotypes hold approximately 2.2% of the sample.

The chain is made from TRBV5-1 and TRBJ2-7, and the D gene may be TRBD1, 6 bases matching. This receptor was taken from a woman aged 40 to 55 with alopecia areata. Some clones in this sample may be carry-over from other donors' samples. The source was whole blood, collected in connection with sensitization to the hapten diphenylcyclopropenone (DPC). The CDR3 is CASSLDLQGSSYEQYF. Read as DNA, the sequence is TGCGCCAGCAGCTTGGATCTGCAGGGGAGCTCCTACGAGCAGTACTTC.